The 32 T cell receptor beta chains listed next were all sequenced from one sample in a study of control samples from healthy donors and cancer patients. Produced via immunoSEQ multiplex PCR; TCRdb's table is partial and in-frame only. The data show 150,000 or so clones, more than 85% seen once. Source material: blood. All receptors come from a man between 50 and 59 years old in good health.

J is TRBJ2-1 and V is TRBV7-2; 13 bases match TRBD2. Germline V gene data show CDR1 as SGHTA and CDR2 as FQGNSA. Trimming cost V 4 bases and J 7 bases; bases outside gene matches: 10. The CDR3 runs to 17 residues. CDR3 nucleotides: TGTGCCAGCAGCTCATCAAGGGGACTAGCGGGAAAAAATGAGCAGTTCTTC. Translated: CASSSSRGLAGKNEQFF.

The chain links TRBV12-3 or TRBV12-4 to TRBJ2-1; the D is unclear. V was cut by 9 bases and J by 3 bases, with 9 bases left in between. The CDR3 length is 12 residues. The CDR3 reads CASREGYNEQFF. CDR3 DNA sequence: TGTGCCAGTCGAGAAGGCTACAATGAGCAGTTCTTC.

The rearrangement links TRBV7-3 to TRBJ2-3, with D perhaps matching TRBD2 (5 bases). This CDR3 comprises 15 residues. V was shortened by 2 bases and J by 5 bases, with 14 bases between the two germline ends. Germline V CDR1 and CDR2: SGHTA, FQGTGA. CDR3 sequence (DNA): TGTGCCAGCAGCTTATTGGCTAGCCCAGGAGATACGCAGTATTTT. This translates into CASSLLASPGDTQYF.

Only one count was recorded for this clone. This chain connects TRBV6-5 to TRBJ1-3; 8 bases agree with TRBD1. Germline V CDR1 and CDR2: MNHEY, SVGAGI. Trimming cost V 8 bases and J 4 bases; bases outside gene matches: 4. The CDR3 loop spans 13 amino acids. CDR3 region: CASSQGGGNTIYF. CDR3 nucleotide sequence: TGTGCCAGCTCACAGGGGGGCGGAAACACCATATATTTT.

The V call is TRBV19, the J call TRBJ2-1, with a weak D call TRBD1 (6 bases). CDR3 length: 14 amino acids. The germline V gene has CDR1 LNHDA and CDR2 SQIVND (reference sequence). V lost 6 bases to trimming and J lost 4 bases, with 13 bases between them. The CDR3 loop is CASRRGSGYNEQFF. In DNA, the CDR3 is TGTGCCAGTAGAAGGGGGTCCGGATACAATGAGCAGTTCTTC.

The chain carries TRBV7-2 and TRBJ2-7, with 14 nucleotides matching TRBD2. The V gene end was trimmed by 5 bases and the J gene end by 7 bases; junction bases not matched to a gene: 7. Germline CDR1 reads SGHTA; CDR2 reads FQGNSA. The length of the CDR3 is 15 residues. The CDR3 nucleotides read TGTGCCAGCAGCACGGGACTAGCGGGAGCGGATGAGCAGTACTTC. It yields the protein CASSTGLAGADEQYF.

The chain recombines TRBV19 with TRBJ2-1, with a tentative D call TRBD1 (5 bases). This CDR3 comprises 14 residues. V was cut by 5 bases and J by 0 bases, with 8 bases left in between. Germline values: CDR1 LNHDA, CDR2 SQIVND (reference sequence). The CDR3 DNA sequence: TGTGCCAGTAGTGGGGCTAGCTCCTACAATGAGCAGTTCTTC. Protein: CASSGASSYNEQFF.

The chain carries TRBV6-1 and TRBJ1-2; D call uncertain. Germline CDR1 MNHNS, CDR2 SASEGT. With 2 bases removed from V and 7 bases from J, the gap between germline ends came to 14 bases. This CDR3 comprises 14 residues. The CDR3 reads CASSERSRRPGYTF. The CDR3 DNA reads as TGTGCCAGCAGTGAAAGGTCCAGGAGGCCTGGCTACACCTTC.

The chain recombines TRBV7-8 with TRBJ1-1; D gene unclear. From germline, CDR1 is SGHVS and CDR2 FQNEAQ. V shed 5 bases and J shed 0 bases, with 10 bases lying between them. The CDR3 sequence is 14 residues long. The CDR3 nucleotides are TGTGCCAGCAGCGTCAGGAGAGTGAACACTGAAGCTTTCTTT. Protein: CASSVRRVNTEAFF. Drawing the rest from reference TRBV7-8 and TRBJ1-1, the complete variable domain is GAGVSQSPRYKVAKRGQDVALRCDPISGHVSLFWYQQALGQGPEFLTYFQNEAQLDKSGLPSDRFFAERPEGSVSTLKIQRTQQEDSAVYLCASSVRRVNTEAFFGQGTRLTVV.

In its sample, this clone was seen a few times. V is TRBV5-1 and J is TRBJ2-3; a possible D gene is TRBD2 (6 bases). The germline gives CDR1 SGHRS, CDR2 YFSETQ. Trimming cost V 3 bases and J 1 base, with 6 bases left between them. CDR3 length equals 13 residues. CDR3 loop: CASSSGGTDTQYF. CDR3 in DNA: TGCGCCAGCAGCTCGGGGGGCACAGATACGCAGTATTTT.

The table lists this clone with a few counts. The chain employs TRBV12-5 and TRBJ1-1, with D possibly being TRBD1 (5 bases). The germline V gene has CDR1 LGHNT and CDR2 FRNRAP. Trimming shortened V by 7 bases and J by 1 base, and 10 bases separated the two germline ends. This CDR3 has 13 residues. CDR3 DNA sequence: TGTGCTAGTGCCCTTGACAGGAACACTGAAGCTTTCTTT. Its translation: CASALDRNTEAFF.

The chain uses TRBV19 and TRBJ2-3; D perhaps matches TRBD1 (6 bases). The germline gives CDR1 LNHDA, CDR2 SQIVND (reference sequence). The V end was cut by 5 bases, the J end by 5 bases, with 14 bases between. There are 14 residues in the CDR3. CDR3 region: CASSPGAGLDTQYF. CDR3 nucleotide sequence: TGTGCCAGTAGTCCAGGGGCGGGTTTAGATACGCAGTATTTT.

The chain joins TRBV10-3 to TRBJ1-2; D not resolved. Germline CDR1 ENHRY, CDR2 SYGVKD. V lost 2 bases and J 14 bases, leaving 15 bases between the germline ends. The CDR3 covers 12 residues. CDR3 protein: CAISEGGPPGTF. CDR3 nucleotide sequence: TGTGCCATCAGTGAGGGAGGGCCCCCGGGAACCTTC.

The chain links TRBV27 to TRBJ2-1; 9 bases are a match to TRBD1. The V and J ends lost 3 bases and 6 bases, in that order; junction bases with no gene match: 3. CDR1 is MNHEY, CDR2 SMNVEV, per germline (reference sequence). CDR3 length: 14 amino acids. CDR3: CASSLGQGGNEQFF. CDR3 nucleotide sequence: TGTGCCAGCAGTTTGGGACAGGGTGGCAATGAGCAGTTCTTC.

The rearrangement uses TRBV18 and TRBJ2-5; TRBD2 is a possible D gene (6 bases). The CDR3 runs to 15 residues. Germline loops: CDR1 KGHSH, CDR2 LQKENI. The V gene lost 3 bases and the J gene lost 1 base, with 12 bases spanning the gap. The CDR3 nucleotides read TGTGCCAGCTCACCTCGTCGAGCGGGCCAAGAGACCCAGTACTTC. Residues: CASSPRRAGQETQYF.

The gene calls are TRBV6-5 and TRBJ1-1; D remains unclear. Germline V CDR1 and CDR2: MNHEY, SVGAGI. The length of the CDR3 is 14 residues. Trimming took 6 bases from V and 3 from J, leaving 14 bases between them. The CDR3 protein is CASRRTGSYTEAFF. Written as DNA, the CDR3 is TGTGCCAGCAGGCGGACTGGCTCCTACACTGAAGCTTTCTTT.

The J gene is TRBJ2-1, the V gene TRBV18; tentative D call: TRBD2 (5 bases). Germline CDR1 and CDR2: KGHSH and LQKENI. V lost 8 bases and J lost 1, with 9 bases in between. The CDR3 sequence is 13 residues long. The CDR3: CASGGLSYNEQFF. The CDR3 DNA follows: TGTGCCAGCGGCGGGTTATCCTACAATGAGCAGTTCTTC.

The genes are TRBV6-5 and TRBJ2-7; 8 nucleotides line up with TRBD2. Germline CDR1 and CDR2: MNHEY and SVGAGI. The CDR3 loop spans 16 amino acids. The V segment lost 2 bases and the J segment 2 bases; nucleotides outside the gene matches: 8. The CDR3 DNA is TGTGCCAGCAGTTACACCAGCGGGAGTCTTGCCTACGAGCAGTACTTC. It is translated as CASSYTSGSLAYEQYF.

The chain is built from TRBV5-1 and TRBJ2-1; 8 positions match TRBD1. Germline assignment: CDR1 SGHRS and CDR2 YFSETQ. This CDR3 comprises 13 residues. Trimming took 5 bases from V and 6 from J; bases not matched to a gene: 4. The CDR3 sequence: CASRGQGGNEQFF. The DNA of the CDR3 is TGCGCCAGCAGAGGACAGGGCGGCAATGAGCAGTTCTTC.

This clone appeared a single time. The chain couples TRBV6-6 to TRBJ2-7, with TRBD2 as a possible D gene (8 bases). Trimming left V 6 bases short and J 2 bases short, with 17 bases between. CDR3 length equals 15 residues. The germline gives CDR1 MNHNY, CDR2 SVGAGI (reference sequence). The CDR3 loop reads CASSPRGGTAYEQYF. DNA for the CDR3: TGTGCCAGCAGCCCACGGGGGGGGACAGCCTACGAGCAGTACTTC.

The V and J genes are TRBV7-9 and TRBJ1-1, with D hard to call. The germline CDR1 and CDR2 sequences are SEHNR and FQNEAQ (reference sequence). The CDR3 spans 15 residues. Trimming pared 3 bases from V and 0 bases from J, leaving 11 bases between. The CDR3 loop reads CASSFMGMMNTEAFF. The CDR3 DNA reads TGTGCCAGCAGCTTTATGGGGATGATGAACACTGAAGCTTTCTTT.

The CDR3 DNA reads TGCGCCAGCCAGACTAGCGAGGCCGGGGAGCTGTTTTTT. Amino acid sequence: CASQTSEAGELFF. This chain uses TRBV10-1 with TRBJ2-2; 8 bases map to TRBD2. Germline loops: CDR1 WNHNN, CDR2 SYGVQD (reference sequence). The CDR3 length is 13 residues. V shed 8 bases and J 6 bases; nucleotides not matched to a gene: 5.

The chain employs TRBV10-3 and TRBJ1-1; no clear D gene. The ends were cut back, 0 bases at V and 2 bases at J, with 7 bases in the middle. This CDR3 contains 14 residues. Germline V CDR1 and CDR2: ENHRY, SYGVKD. CDR3 protein: CAISESRKNTEAFF. The CDR3, as DNA: TGTGCCATCAGTGAGTCGAGGAAAAACACTGAAGCTTTCTTT.

This clone was recorded once. V usage is TRBV2 and J usage is TRBJ2-1; 7 bases map to TRBD2. The V gene's germline CDR1 is SNHLY and CDR2 FYNNEI. The CDR3 contains 15 residues. After removal of 4 bases from V and 4 bases from J, the junction contained 7 bases not matched to a gene. CDR3 in amino acids: CASSVDQGGYNEQFF. The CDR3 DNA reads TGTGCCAGCAGTGTAGACCAGGGAGGGTACAATGAGCAGTTCTTC.

The rearrangement joins TRBV23-1 to TRBJ1-1; D is undetermined. TRBV23-1 falls under the ORF class, with uncertain function. CDR3 length: 18 amino acids. V lost 2 bases, J lost 0 bases, and 19 bases lay in between. CDR3: CASSQPQAGIGMNTEAFF. CDR3 sequence (DNA): TGCGCCAGCAGTCAACCCCAAGCGGGTATCGGGATGAACACTGAAGCTTTCTTT.

The V and J genes are TRBV7-9 and TRBJ2-1, with unresolved D. The V gene's germline CDR1 is SEHNR and CDR2 FQNEAQ (reference sequence). There are 12 residues in the CDR3. Trimming removed 1 base at V and 7 bases at J, with 5 bases between. The CDR3 nucleotides read TGTGCCAGCAGCTTAGATGTGAATGAGCAGTTCTTC. It yields the protein CASSLDVNEQFF.

This clone was picked up one time. The chain has TRBV6-5 and TRBJ2-7; the D is unclear. The V gene lost 11 bases and the J gene lost 8 bases, with 22 bases spanning the gap. Per the germline V gene, CDR1 is MNHEY and CDR2 is SVGAGI. The CDR3 contains 13 residues. The chain's CDR3 is CASRLGPEGKQYF. The CDR3 DNA reads TGTGCCTCTCGGCTAGGGCCCGAAGGAAAGCAGTACTTC.

This sequence joins TRBV6-6 and TRBJ1-1; no clear D. Germline lookup yields CDR1 MNHNY and CDR2 SVGAGI (reference sequence). This CDR3 region has 14 residues. V lost 6 bases and J 6 bases, leaving 17 bases between the germline ends. CDR3 coding DNA: TGTGCCAGCAGAACATCCTGGACGAGGGCTGAAGCTTTCTTT. Translation gives CASRTSWTRAEAFF.

The CDR3 region has the DNA TGTGCCAGCAGGCAGGCGATAGCCAAAAACATTCAGTACTTC. Its translation is CASRQAIAKNIQYF. The chain is built from TRBV2 and TRBJ2-4, with D hard to call. Deletions cut 6 bases from V and 0 bases from J, with 9 bases between. This CDR3 comprises 14 residues. In germline, CDR1 is SNHLY, CDR2 FYNNEI.

This clone was seen just once. The chain recombines TRBV9 with TRBJ2-5; possibly TRBD1 for D (5 bases). The V and J ends lost 0 bases and 0 bases respectively, with 6 bases between them. Germline V lookup: CDR1 SGDLS, CDR2 YYNGEE. The CDR3 contains 14 residues. CDR3 loop: CASSVGQNQETQYF. CDR3 coding DNA: TGTGCCAGCAGCGTAGGACAGAACCAAGAGACCCAGTACTTC.

This chain links TRBV7-6 with TRBJ2-2; 10 positions agree with TRBD1. Germline V gene data show CDR1 as SGHVS and CDR2 as FNYEAQ. The CDR3 is 16 residues long. J gave up 2 bases and V 4 bases, and 4 bases lay outside the gene matches. For the CDR3, the DNA is TGTGCCAGCAGCTCAGACAGGGGGCGCAACACCGGGGAGCTGTTTTTT. Its protein product is CASSSDRGRNTGELFF.

This CDR3 is CASTSRRSDTGELFF. The CDR3 region has the DNA TGTGCCAGTACCTCCCGACGAAGTGACACCGGGGAGCTGTTTTTT. The chain carries TRBV19 and TRBJ2-2, with D hard to call. Per the germline V gene, CDR1 is LNHDA and CDR2 is SQIVND (reference sequence). Trimming took off 7 bases at V and 3 bases at J, with 15 bases between the two ends. The CDR3 covers 15 residues.